One T cell receptor (beta chain) is described in this entry. The antigen remains undetermined. This entry is derived from a study of cytomegalovirus exposure and HLA in healthy donors. General study findings and limits: Reports state that TCR beta sequences accurately predicted most subjects' HLA-A and HLA-B alleles.

This CDR3 comprises 15 residues. Looked up from germline, CDR1 is KGHSH and CDR2 is LQKENI. The trim removed 3 bases at V and 6 bases at J, leaving 4 bases unmatched. The PCR ran on 60 Vbeta and 13 Jbeta primers. Data came from immunoSEQ multiplex PCR; TCRdb stores just in-frame clones and leaves some out. The sample yields a few hundred thousand clones, over 75% seen once. The chain combines TRBV18 with TRBJ2-1; 11 nucleotides match TRBD2. Sequenced material: PBMCs. The receptor comes from a woman in her 30s in good health and CMV-seronegative. CDR3 in amino acids: CASSPGTSGPNEQFF. The CDR3 DNA reads as TGTGCCAGCTCACCCGGGACTAGCGGTCCCAATGAGCAGTTCTTC.